The clone carrying this T cell receptor beta chain was found a few times. The sample belongs to a study of graft-versus-host responses after intestinal transplantation. At the level of the study: Recipients got multivisceral, liver-intestinal, or isolated intestinal transplants. Study findings and constraints: Early post-transplant HvG declines were associated with peak circulating GvH clone levels.

Approximately 200,000 CFSE-labeled responder cells were plated with approximately 200,000 irradiated, violet-dye-labeled stimulator cells. Data came from immunoSEQ multiplex PCR; TCRdb stores just in-frame clones and leaves some out. Of around 21,000 clones detected, roughly two fifths appear once; the ten largest clones hold approximately 1.4%. This CDR3 spans 16 amino acids. Trimming cost V 7 bases and J 7 bases; bases outside gene matches: 13. Germline V lookup: CDR1 ENHRY, CDR2 SYGVKD. V and J are TRBV10-3 and TRBJ2-2; 9 nucleotides align to TRBD1. This clonotype originated in a human patient who was an organ donor for intestinal transplantation. The sequencing used alloreactive CD8+ T cells from a mixed lymphocyte reaction culture, collected before transplantation. Subset of the sample: CFSE-low proliferating T cells sorted from roughly six-day pre-transplant mixed lymphocyte reaction (GvH or HvG direction). CDR3 residues: CAIIINRDRESGELFF. For the CDR3, the DNA is TGTGCCATCATTATAAACCGGGACAGGGAGAGCGGGGAGCTGTTTTTT.